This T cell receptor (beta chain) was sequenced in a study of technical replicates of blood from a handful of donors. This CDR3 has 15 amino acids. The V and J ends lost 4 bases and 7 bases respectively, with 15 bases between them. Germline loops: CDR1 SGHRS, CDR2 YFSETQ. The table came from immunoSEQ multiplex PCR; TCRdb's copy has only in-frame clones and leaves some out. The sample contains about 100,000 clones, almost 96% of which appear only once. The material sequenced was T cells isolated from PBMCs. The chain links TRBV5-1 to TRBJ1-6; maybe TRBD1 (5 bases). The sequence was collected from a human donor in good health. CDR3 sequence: CASSPTLGGNSPLHF. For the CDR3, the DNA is TGCGCCAGCAGCCCGACCTTGGGGGGAAATTCACCCCTCCACTTT.